Listed here are 20 T cell receptor beta chains from one sample, sequenced in a study of beta chain features in type 1 diabetes. Expressed TCRB transcripts were sequenced because the entire RNA isolate underwent reverse transcription. Repertoires were generated with immunoSEQ multiplex PCR, while TCRdb's copy carries only in-frame clones and drops some. Seen here are around 300,000 clones, 8% observed once, and the top ten hold roughly 0.94%. The sequenced material came from central memory CD4+ T cells from blood. These receptors originate from a woman aged 18-29 years in good health.

This chain uses TRBV6-5 with TRBJ2-1, with 8 nucleotides matching TRBD2. There are 14 residues in the CDR3. With V trimmed by 4 bases and J by 7 bases, 6 bases remained unmatched. Germline assignment: CDR1 MNHEY and CDR2 SVGAGI. CDR3 nucleotides: TGTGCCAGCAGTTCCGGGACTAGAAGGAATGAGCAGTTCTTC. Its translation is CASSSGTRRNEQFF.

The chain couples TRBV9 to TRBJ2-3, with 11 bases lining up with TRBD2. V shed 4 bases, J shed 4 bases, and the junction held 8 bases outside the gene matches. This CDR3 contains 16 residues. Per the germline V gene, CDR1 is SGDLS and CDR2 is YYNGEE. CDR3 nucleotide sequence: TGTGCCAGCAGCCCTTTAGCGGGAGGGAGGGCAGATACGCAGTATTTT. It translates to CASSPLAGGRADTQYF.

V gene TRBV13 combines with J gene TRBJ1-2; unclear D gene. Trimming stripped 0 bases from V and 8 bases from J, with 10 bases between. The CDR3 loop spans 13 amino acids. The germline V gene has CDR1 PRHDT and CDR2 FYEKMQ (reference sequence). CDR3 sequence: CASSLGRAWGYTF. CDR3 in DNA: TGTGCCAGCAGCTTAGGCCGGGCTTGGGGCTACACCTTC. The full variable domain, completed using reference TRBV13 and TRBJ1-2, is AAGVIQSPRHLIKEKRETATLKCYPIPRHDTVYWYQQGPGQDPQFLISFYEKMQSDKGSIPDRFSAQQFSDYHSELNMSSLELGDSALYFCASSLGRAWGYTFGSGTRLTVV.

CDR3 in DNA: TGCGCCAGCAGCCAAGATGAGTCCAGGGCTTCAGGGGATACGCAGTATTTT. Its translation is CASSQDESRASGDTQYF. The V and J genes are TRBV4-3 and TRBJ2-3, with D possibly being TRBD1 (5 bases). Germline CDR1 LGHNA, CDR2 YSLEER. Trimming removed 0 bases at V and 6 bases at J, with 19 bases between. This CDR3 has 17 amino acids.

A few counts support this clone. This chain joins TRBV10-3 and TRBJ2-5; no clear D. There are 11 residues in the CDR3. The V end was cut by 6 bases, the J end by 4 bases, with 6 bases between. The germline V gene has CDR1 ENHRY and CDR2 SYGVKD. CDR3 DNA sequence: TGTGCCATCAGCGAATCAGAGACCCAGTACTTC. Encoded protein: CAISESETQYF.

This chain connects TRBV2 to TRBJ2-6; D unresolved. The CDR3 spans 15 residues. Trimming took off 8 bases at V and 0 bases at J, with 11 bases between the two ends. Germline V CDR1 and CDR2: SNHLY, FYNNEI. The CDR3 coding sequence is TGTGCCAGCTCTAAACTGACCTCTGGGGCCAACGTCCTGACTTTC. This gives the protein CASSKLTSGANVLTF.

This clone was counted between two and nine times. The chain links TRBV6-1 to TRBJ2-5; 8 positions agree with TRBD2. The V segment lost 7 bases and the J segment 2 bases; nucleotides outside the gene matches: 9. The CDR3 totals 15 residues. In germline, CDR1 is MNHNS, CDR2 SASEGT. The CDR3 protein is CASTGRGGGQETQYF. The CDR3 DNA is TGTGCCAGCACCGGAAGGGGCGGGGGGCAAGAGACCCAGTACTTC.

This clone was counted a few times. The chain has TRBV7-2 and TRBJ1-1; D is perhaps TRBD1 (6 bases). This CDR3 contains 14 residues. Trimming took 3 bases from V and 1 from J, leaving 9 bases between them. Per germline, CDR1 SGHTA and CDR2 FQGNSA. The DNA for the CDR3 is TGTGCCAGCAGCTTGGACAGCCAGAACACTGAAGCTTTCTTT. It encodes CASSLDSQNTEAFF.

This clone was recorded a few times. V and J are TRBV19 and TRBJ1-5; D not certain. V dropped 5 bases and J dropped 4 bases, with 6 bases sitting between them. CDR3 length: 12 residues. CDR1 and CDR2 (germline): LNHDA, SQIVND (reference sequence). The CDR3 sequence: CASSVRNQPQHF. CDR3 in DNA: TGTGCCAGTAGTGTGCGGAATCAGCCCCAGCATTTT.

The chain links TRBV4-2 to TRBJ2-6; 9 bases match TRBD2. After removal of 0 bases from V and 0 bases from J, the junction contained 0 bases not matched to a gene. The CDR3 spans 17 residues. Germline lookup yields CDR1 LGHNA and CDR2 YNFKEQ. Here the CDR3 reads CASSQETSGSGANVLTF. Here the CDR3 DNA reads TGTGCCAGCAGCCAAGAGACTAGCGGCTCTGGGGCCAACGTCCTGACTTTC.

A few counts support this clone. This rearrangement joins TRBV27 to TRBJ1-2; D not certain. In germline, CDR1 is MNHEY, CDR2 SMNVEV (reference sequence). The CDR3 spans 15 residues. V shed 2 bases and J shed 4 bases, with 14 bases lying between them. The CDR3 nucleotides are TGTGCCAGCAGTTTAGCCGGGCGCAGACGCTATGGCTACACCTTC. Protein sequence: CASSLAGRRRYGYTF.

This sequence joins TRBV7-9 and TRBJ2-3; TRBD1 agrees at 8 bases. The CDR3 runs to 15 residues. Germline CDR1 and CDR2: SEHNR and FQNEAQ (reference sequence). V shed 5 bases, J shed 2 bases, and the junction held 6 bases outside the gene matches. The CDR3 DNA reads TGTGCCAGCAGCGACAGGGGTAAGCCCACAGATACGCAGTATTTT. It yields the protein CASSDRGKPTDTQYF.

The genes are TRBV19 and TRBJ1-2, with D unclear. The CDR3 is 15 residues long. Between the trimmed V and J ends, which lost 4 bases and 0 bases, there was a span of 12 bases. The germline V gene encodes CDR1 LNHDA and CDR2 SQIVND (reference sequence). The CDR3 is CASSTHKNTNYGYTF. The DNA of the CDR3 is TGTGCCAGTAGTACCCACAAAAATACTAACTATGGCTACACCTTC.

The J gene is TRBJ2-1, the V gene TRBV20-1; D gene unclear. Germline CDR1 and CDR2: DFQATT and SNEGSKA (reference sequence). V gave up 5 bases and J gave up 5 bases, with 4 bases separating them. The CDR3 runs 10 residues. CDR3 sequence (DNA): TGCAGTGCTTCCGACAATGAGCAGTTCTTC. Its protein is CSASDNEQFF.

This clone was recorded a few times. The chain couples TRBV4-2 to TRBJ1-1; 7 bases map to TRBD1. The V gene's germline CDR1 is LGHNA and CDR2 YNFKEQ. The CDR3 runs 15 residues. After removal of 3 bases from V and 5 bases from J, the junction contained 9 bases not matched to a gene. The CDR3 sequence is CASSHIRQGGTEAFF. DNA of the CDR3: TGTGCCAGCAGCCACATTCGGCAGGGGGGTACTGAAGCTTTCTTT.

This clone came up many times. The chain uses TRBV5-1 and TRBJ1-3; D gene ambiguous. Between the trimmed V and J ends, which lost 1 base and 8 bases, there was a span of 7 bases. The CDR3 is made up of 12 amino acids. CDR1 is SGHRS, CDR2 YFSETQ, per germline. As DNA, the CDR3 is TGCGCCAGCAGCTTGTTGGGAGACACCATATATTTT. Amino acid sequence: CASSLLGDTIYF.

V and J are TRBV11-1 and TRBJ2-1; tentative D call: TRBD1 (6 bases). Germline CDR1 SGHAT, CDR2 FQDESV (reference sequence). The CDR3 runs to 15 residues. Trimming pared 3 bases from V and 0 bases from J, leaving 9 bases between. In DNA, the CDR3 is TGTGCCAGCAGCTTGCAGGGGAGCTCCTACAATGAGCAGTTCTTC. Its protein product is CASSLQGSSYNEQFF.

This clone was seen more than once but under ten times. The V and J genes are TRBV30 and TRBJ2-5, with 11 bases identical to TRBD2. CDR3 length equals 15 residues. Germline values: CDR1 GTSNPN, CDR2 SVGIG (reference sequence). The V and J ends lost 1 base and 7 bases, in that order; junction bases with no gene match: 8. DNA of the CDR3: TGTGCCTGGAGTGGGATAGCGGGAGGGGGGAGGACCCAGTACTTC. Translating it yields CAWSGIAGGGRTQYF.

This clone showed up just a few times. This chain joins TRBV19 and TRBJ2-5; 10 nucleotides line up with TRBD1. J was trimmed by 2 bases and V by 6 bases; bases with no gene match: 6. Germline assignment: CDR1 LNHDA and CDR2 SQIVND (reference sequence). This CDR3 is 15 amino acids long. The CDR3 spells CASRGRDRGQETQYF. The CDR3 region has the DNA TGTGCCAGTAGGGGCCGGGACAGGGGTCAAGAGACCCAGTACTTC.

The chain recombines TRBV7-2 with TRBJ1-1; D gene uncertain. Germline assignment: CDR1 SGHTA and CDR2 FQGNSA. Trimming shortened V by 4 bases and J by 0 bases, and 9 bases separated the two germline ends. The length of the CDR3 is 14 residues. DNA for the CDR3: TGTGCCAGCAGCTACCTCGCCCTGAACACTGAAGCTTTCTTT. It translates to CASSYLALNTEAFF.